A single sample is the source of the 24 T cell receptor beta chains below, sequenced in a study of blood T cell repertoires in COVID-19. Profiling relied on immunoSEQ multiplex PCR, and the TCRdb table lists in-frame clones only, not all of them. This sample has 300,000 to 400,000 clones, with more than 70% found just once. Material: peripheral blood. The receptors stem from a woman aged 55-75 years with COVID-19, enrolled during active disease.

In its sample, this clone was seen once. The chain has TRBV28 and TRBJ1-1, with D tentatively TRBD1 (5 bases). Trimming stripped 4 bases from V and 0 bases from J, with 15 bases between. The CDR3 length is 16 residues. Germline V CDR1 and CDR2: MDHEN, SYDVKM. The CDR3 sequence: CASSSPRAGLNTEAFF. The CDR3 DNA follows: TGTGCCAGCAGTTCGCCTAGGGCAGGGCTGAACACTGAAGCTTTCTTT.

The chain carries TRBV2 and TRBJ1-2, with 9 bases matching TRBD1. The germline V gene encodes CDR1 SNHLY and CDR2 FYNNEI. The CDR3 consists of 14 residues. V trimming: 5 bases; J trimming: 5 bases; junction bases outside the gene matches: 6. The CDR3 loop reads CASSNRGPRYGYTF. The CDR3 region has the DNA TGTGCCAGCAGTAACAGGGGGCCTCGGTATGGCTACACCTTC.

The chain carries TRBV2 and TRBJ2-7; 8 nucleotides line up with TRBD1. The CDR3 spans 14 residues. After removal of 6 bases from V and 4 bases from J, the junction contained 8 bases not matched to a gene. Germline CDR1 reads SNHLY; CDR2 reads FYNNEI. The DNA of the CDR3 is TGTGCCAGCAGCGTGCGGACAGGGCAATACGAGCAGTACTTC. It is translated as CASSVRTGQYEQYF.

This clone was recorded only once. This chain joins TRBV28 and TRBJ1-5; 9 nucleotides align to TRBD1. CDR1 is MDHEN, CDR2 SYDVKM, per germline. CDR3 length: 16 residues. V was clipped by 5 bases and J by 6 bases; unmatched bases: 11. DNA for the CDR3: TGTGCCAGCAGTACAGCTCTACAGGGGGCAATTCAGCCCCAGCATTTT. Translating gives CASSTALQGAIQPQHF.

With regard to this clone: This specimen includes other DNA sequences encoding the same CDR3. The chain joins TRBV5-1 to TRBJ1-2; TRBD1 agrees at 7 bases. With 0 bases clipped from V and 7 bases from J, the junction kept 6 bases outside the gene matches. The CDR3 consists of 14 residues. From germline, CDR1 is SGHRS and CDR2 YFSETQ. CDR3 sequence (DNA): TGCGCCAGCAGCTTGGGTGACAGGGCGGGTGGCTACACCTTC. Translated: CASSLGDRAGGYTF.

CDR3 loop: CASSFSAGGRDNEQFF. CDR3 DNA sequence: TGCGCCAGCAGCTTCTCAGCGGGGGGAAGAGACAATGAGCAGTTCTTC. The chain carries TRBV5-1 and TRBJ2-1; 9 nucleotides agree with TRBD2. The CDR3 is 16 residues long. V dropped 2 bases and J dropped 5; count of bases not matched to a gene: 8. The germline V gene has CDR1 SGHRS and CDR2 YFSETQ. The full variable domain, its missing parts supplied by reference TRBV5-1 and TRBJ2-1, is KAGVTQTPRYLIKTRGQQVTLSCSPISGHRSVSWYQQTPGQGLQFLFEYFSETQRNKGNFPGRFSGRQFSNSRSEMNVSTLELGDSALYLCASSFSAGGRDNEQFFGPGTRLTVL.

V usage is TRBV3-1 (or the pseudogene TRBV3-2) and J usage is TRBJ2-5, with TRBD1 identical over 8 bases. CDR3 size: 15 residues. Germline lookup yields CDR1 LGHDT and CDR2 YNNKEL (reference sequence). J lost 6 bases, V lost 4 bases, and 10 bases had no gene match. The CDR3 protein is CASSPQDREAKTQYF. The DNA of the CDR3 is TGTGCCAGCAGCCCACAGGACAGGGAGGCGAAGACCCAGTACTTC.

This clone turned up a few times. The CDR3: CASTVAADYGYTF. The CDR3 DNA sequence: TGCGCCAGCACGGTAGCAGCAGACTATGGCTACACCTTC. The chain employs TRBV5-1 and TRBJ1-2; D is unclear. V lost 6 bases to trimming and J lost 3 bases, with 12 bases between them. The CDR3 loop spans 13 amino acids. Germline-derived CDR1 and CDR2 are SGHRS and YFSETQ.

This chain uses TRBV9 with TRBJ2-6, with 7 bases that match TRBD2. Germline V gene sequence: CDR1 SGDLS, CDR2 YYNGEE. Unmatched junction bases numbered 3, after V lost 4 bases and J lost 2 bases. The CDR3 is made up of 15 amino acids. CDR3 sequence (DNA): TGTGCCAGCAGCCCGGGGGGAGCTGGGGCCAACGTCCTGACTTTC. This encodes CASSPGGAGANVLTF.

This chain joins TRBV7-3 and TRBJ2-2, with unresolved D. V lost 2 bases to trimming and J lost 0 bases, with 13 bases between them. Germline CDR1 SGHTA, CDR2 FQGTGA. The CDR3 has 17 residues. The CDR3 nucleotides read TGTGCCAGCAGCTTACTTCCCCTCGTCGCGAACACCGGGGAGCTGTTTTTT. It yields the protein CASSLLPLVANTGELFF.

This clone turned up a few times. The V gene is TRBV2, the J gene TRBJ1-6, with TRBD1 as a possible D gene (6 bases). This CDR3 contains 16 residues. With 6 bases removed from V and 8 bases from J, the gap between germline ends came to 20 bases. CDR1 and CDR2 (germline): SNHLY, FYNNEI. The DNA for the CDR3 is TGTGCCAGCAGCCGACATTCAGGGGCTATGGATTCACCCCTCCACTTT. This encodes CASSRHSGAMDSPLHF. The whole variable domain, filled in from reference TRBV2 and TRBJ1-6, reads EPEVTQTPSHQVTQMGQEVILRCVPISNHLYFYWYRQILGQKVEFLVSFYNNEISEKSEIFDDQFSVERPDGSNFTLKIRSTKLEDSAMYFCASSRHSGAMDSPLHFGNGTRLTVT.

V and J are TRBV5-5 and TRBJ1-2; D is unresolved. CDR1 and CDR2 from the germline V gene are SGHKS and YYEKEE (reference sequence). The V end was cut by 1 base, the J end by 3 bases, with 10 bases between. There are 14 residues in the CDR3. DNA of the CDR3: TGTGCCAGCAGCTTGACAGATTCTTACTATGGCTACACCTTC. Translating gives CASSLTDSYYGYTF.

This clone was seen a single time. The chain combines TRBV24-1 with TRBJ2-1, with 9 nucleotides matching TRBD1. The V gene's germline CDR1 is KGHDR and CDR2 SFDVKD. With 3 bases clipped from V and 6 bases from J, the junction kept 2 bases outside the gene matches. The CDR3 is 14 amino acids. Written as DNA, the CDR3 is TGTGCCACCAGTGATAGACAGGGGGGCAATGAGCAGTTCTTC. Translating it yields CATSDRQGGNEQFF.

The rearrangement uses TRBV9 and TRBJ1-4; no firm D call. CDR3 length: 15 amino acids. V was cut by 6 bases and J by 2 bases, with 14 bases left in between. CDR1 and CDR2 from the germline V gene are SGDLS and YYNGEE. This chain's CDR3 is CASTRGGSTNEKLFF. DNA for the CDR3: TGTGCCAGCACCCGGGGAGGATCCACTAATGAAAAACTGTTTTTT.

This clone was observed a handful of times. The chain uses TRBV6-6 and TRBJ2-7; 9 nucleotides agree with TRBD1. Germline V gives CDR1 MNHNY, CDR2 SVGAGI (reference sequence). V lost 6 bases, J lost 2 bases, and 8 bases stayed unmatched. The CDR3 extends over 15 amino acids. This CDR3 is CASSPGQGRTYEQYF. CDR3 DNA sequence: TGTGCCAGCAGCCCCGGACAGGGGCGCACCTACGAGCAGTACTTC.

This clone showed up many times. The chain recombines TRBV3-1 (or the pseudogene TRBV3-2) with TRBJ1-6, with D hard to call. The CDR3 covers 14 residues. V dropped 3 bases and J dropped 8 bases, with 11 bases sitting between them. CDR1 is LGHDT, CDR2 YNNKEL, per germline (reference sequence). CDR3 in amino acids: CASSHGEFDSPLHF. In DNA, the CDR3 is TGTGCCAGCAGCCACGGGGAGTTTGATTCACCCCTCCACTTT.

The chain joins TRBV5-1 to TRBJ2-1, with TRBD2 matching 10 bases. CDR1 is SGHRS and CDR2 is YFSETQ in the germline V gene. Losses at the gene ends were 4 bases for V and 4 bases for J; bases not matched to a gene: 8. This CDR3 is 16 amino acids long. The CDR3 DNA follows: TGCGCCAGCAGCCCCCGGACTAGCGGAGGATACAATGAGCAGTTCTTC. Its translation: CASSPRTSGGYNEQFF.

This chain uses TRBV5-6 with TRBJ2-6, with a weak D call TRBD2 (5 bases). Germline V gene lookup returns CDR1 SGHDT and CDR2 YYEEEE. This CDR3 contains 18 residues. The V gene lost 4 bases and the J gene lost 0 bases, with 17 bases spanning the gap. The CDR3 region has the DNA TGTGCCAGCAGCCTGGCCCTGACGGGAAACTCTGGGGCCAACGTCCTGACTTTC. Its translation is CASSLALTGNSGANVLTF.

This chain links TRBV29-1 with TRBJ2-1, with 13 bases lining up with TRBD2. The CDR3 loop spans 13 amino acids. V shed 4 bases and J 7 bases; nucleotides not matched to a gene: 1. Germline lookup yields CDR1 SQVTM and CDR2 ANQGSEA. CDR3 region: CSVGGLAGNEQFF. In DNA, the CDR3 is TGCAGCGTTGGGGGACTAGCGGGGAATGAGCAGTTCTTC.

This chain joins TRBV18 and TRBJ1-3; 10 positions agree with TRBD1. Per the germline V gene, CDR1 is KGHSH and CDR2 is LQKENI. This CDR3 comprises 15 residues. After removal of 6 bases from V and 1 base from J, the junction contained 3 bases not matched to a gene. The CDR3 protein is CASSPGQGSGNTIYF. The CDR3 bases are TGTGCCAGCTCCCCGGGACAGGGGTCTGGAAACACCATATATTTT. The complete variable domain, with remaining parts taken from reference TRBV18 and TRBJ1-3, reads NAGVMQNPRHLVRRRGQEARLRCSPMKGHSHVYWYRQLPEEGLKFMVYLQKENIIDESGMPKERFSAEFPKEGPSILRIQQVVRGDSAAYFCASSPGQGSGNTIYFGEGSWLTVV.

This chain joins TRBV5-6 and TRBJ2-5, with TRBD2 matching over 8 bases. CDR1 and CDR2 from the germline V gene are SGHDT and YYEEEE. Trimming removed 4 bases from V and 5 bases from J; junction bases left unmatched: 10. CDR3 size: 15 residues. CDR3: CASSRAGGEPETQYF. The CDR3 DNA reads TGTGCCAGCAGCCGGGCGGGGGGCGAACCGGAGACCCAGTACTTC.

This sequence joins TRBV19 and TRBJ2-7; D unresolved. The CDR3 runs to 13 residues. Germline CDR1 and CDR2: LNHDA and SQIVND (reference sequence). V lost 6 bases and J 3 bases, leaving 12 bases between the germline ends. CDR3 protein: CASSRSSGYEQYF. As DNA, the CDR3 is TGTGCCAGTAGCCGCTCCTCCGGCTACGAGCAGTACTTC. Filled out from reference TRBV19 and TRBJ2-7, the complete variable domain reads DGGITQSPKYLFRKEGQNVTLSCEQNLNHDAMYWYRQDPGQGLRLIYYSQIVNDFQKGDIAEGYSVSREKKESFPLTVTSAQKNPTAFYLCASSRSSGYEQYFGPGTRLTVT.

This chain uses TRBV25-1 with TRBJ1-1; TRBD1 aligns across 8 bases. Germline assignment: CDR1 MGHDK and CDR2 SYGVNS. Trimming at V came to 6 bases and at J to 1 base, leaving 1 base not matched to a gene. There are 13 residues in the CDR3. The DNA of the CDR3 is TGTGCCAGCAGCGACAGGGGGAACACTGAAGCTTTCTTT. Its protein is CASSDRGNTEAFF.

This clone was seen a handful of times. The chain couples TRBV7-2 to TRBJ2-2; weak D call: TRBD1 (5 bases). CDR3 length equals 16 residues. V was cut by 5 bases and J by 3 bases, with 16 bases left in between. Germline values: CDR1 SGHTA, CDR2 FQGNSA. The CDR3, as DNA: TGTGCCAGCAGCACGAGACGCCTAGGGGACACCGGGGAGCTGTTTTTT. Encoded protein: CASSTRRLGDTGELFF.